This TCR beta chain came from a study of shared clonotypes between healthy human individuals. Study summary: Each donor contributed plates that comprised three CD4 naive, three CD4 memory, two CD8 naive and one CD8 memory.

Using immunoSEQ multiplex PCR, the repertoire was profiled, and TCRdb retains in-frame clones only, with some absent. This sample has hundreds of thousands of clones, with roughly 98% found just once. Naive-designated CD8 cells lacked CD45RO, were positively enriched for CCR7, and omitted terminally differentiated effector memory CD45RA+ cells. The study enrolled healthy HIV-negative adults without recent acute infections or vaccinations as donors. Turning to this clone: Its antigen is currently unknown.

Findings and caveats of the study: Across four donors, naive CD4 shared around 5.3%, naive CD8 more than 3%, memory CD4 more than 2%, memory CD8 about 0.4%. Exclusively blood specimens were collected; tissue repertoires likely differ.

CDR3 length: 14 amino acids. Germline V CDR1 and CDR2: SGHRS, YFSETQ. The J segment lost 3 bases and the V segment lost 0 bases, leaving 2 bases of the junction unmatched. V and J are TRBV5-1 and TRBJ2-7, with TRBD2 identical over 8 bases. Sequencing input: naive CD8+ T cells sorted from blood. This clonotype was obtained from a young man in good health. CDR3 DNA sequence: TGCGCCAGCAGCTTGGCGGGAGGGCACTACGAGCAGTACTTC. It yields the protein CASSLAGGHYEQYF. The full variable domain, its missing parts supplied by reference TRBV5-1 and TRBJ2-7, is KAGVTQTPRYLIKTRGQQVTLSCSPISGHRSVSWYQQTPGQGLQFLFEYFSETQRNKGNFPGRFSGRQFSNSRSEMNVSTLELGDSALYLCASSLAGGHYEQYFGPGTRLTVT.